The sequence of this TCR beta chain was determined in a study of T-cell memory formation after mild COVID-19. As for the study in general: TCR clusters were largely donor specific.

With regard to this clonotype: What it binds is not known.

Trimming removed 8 bases from V and 2 bases from J, with 12 bases in between. This CDR3 spans 14 amino acids. CDR1 is MNHEY, CDR2 SVGEGT, per germline. TCRdb called the 5' RACE reads again in MiXCR, with one record for every CDR3 protein. Of 540,000 or so distinct CDR3 sequences listed, approximately 20% are singletons. Study-wide points: Researchers report contracting CD4+ clones mostly in CM and EM, with CD8+ clones in EMRA.

The source material was PBMCs or a T cell subset sorted from them (not recorded which). The genes are TRBV6-2 or TRBV6-3 and TRBJ1-4; D is undetermined. The receptor comes from an adult woman who had mild COVID-19 (a few samples of this study predate the infection). Cell type and time point are not known. The CDR3 here is CASRSEGTNEKLFF. CDR3 sequence (DNA): TGTGCCAGCCGATCAGAAGGCACTAATGAAAAACTGTTTTTT.